One sample yielded the 5 T cell receptor beta chains listed below, sequenced in a study of shared clonotypes between healthy human individuals. Only in-frame clones appear in the TCRdb table, and some are missing; sequencing was by immunoSEQ multiplex PCR. The data contain around 330,000 clones, roughly 70% of them singletons. The sample consisted of memory CD4+ T cells sorted from blood. Subset denoted: CD45RA-negative fraction. These receptors were collected from a man younger than 45 in good health.

J is TRBJ2-1 and V is TRBV9, with 9 bases matching TRBD2. With 4 bases clipped from V and 5 bases from J, the junction kept 22 bases outside the gene matches. In germline, CDR1 is SGDLS, CDR2 YYNGEE. This CDR3 has 20 residues. The CDR3 nucleotides are TGTGCCAGCAGCATTATCCCCTCCCTCTCCGGGACTAGCTCGCACAATGAGCAGTTCTTC. The encoded protein is CASSIIPSLSGTSSHNEQFF.

The V gene is TRBV11-1, the J gene TRBJ2-7; a weak D match, TRBD2 (5 bases). Germline V gene sequence: CDR1 SGHAT, CDR2 FQDESV (reference sequence). V dropped 5 bases and J dropped 3 bases, with 17 bases sitting between them. The CDR3 runs to 15 residues. In nucleotides, the CDR3 is TGTGCCAGCAGCCGTGAGGGTCTCTTAAACTACGAGCAGTACTTC. It codes for CASSREGLLNYEQYF.

The J gene is TRBJ2-3, the V gene TRBV14, with a possible D match to TRBD2 (6 bases). The CDR3 loop spans 14 amino acids. Germline V lookup: CDR1 SGHDN, CDR2 FVKESK. V was clipped by 5 bases and J by 5 bases, with 14 bases between them. CDR3 amino acids: CASSDPAGRDTQYF. CDR3 bases: TGTGCCAGCAGCGACCCGGCGGGGAGAGATACGCAGTATTTT.

The J gene is TRBJ2-2, the V gene TRBV19; TRBD2 matches at 11 bases. This CDR3 has 16 amino acids. Germline CDR1 is LNHDA and CDR2 is SQIVND (reference sequence). The V segment lost 7 bases and the J segment 4 bases; nucleotides outside the gene matches: 8. The CDR3 DNA reads as TGTGCCAGTAAGCCTAGCGGGAGGTGGGGCACCGGGGAGCTGTTTTTT. This gives the protein CASKPSGRWGTGELFF. The whole variable domain, remainder taken from reference TRBV19 and TRBJ2-2, is DGGITQSPKYLFRKEGQNVTLSCEQNLNHDAMYWYRQDPGQGLRLIYYSQIVNDFQKGDIAEGYSVSREKKESFPLTVTSAQKNPTAFYLCASKPSGRWGTGELFFGEGSRLTVL.

This clone showed up just a few times. V is TRBV7-2 and J is TRBJ2-3; D is perhaps TRBD2 (5 bases). With 0 bases removed from V and 5 bases from J, the gap between germline ends came to 9 bases. Germline values: CDR1 SGHTA, CDR2 FQGNSA. The CDR3 totals 14 residues. CDR3 DNA sequence: TGTGCCAGCAGCTTAGCTTCTCGGGAAGATACGCAGTATTTT. Protein sequence: CASSLASREDTQYF.